A single sample gave rise to the 29 T cell receptor beta chains below, sequenced in a study of identical twins. In TCRdb, the 5' RACE reads were re-called with MiXCR into one record per CDR3 protein. This table holds about 290,000 distinct CDR3 sequences, roughly 9% found once. The same specimen was also included in a second study, on yellow fever vaccine responses in identical twins.

Input material: CD8+ T cells sorted from blood. The receptor source for this set is a young woman in good health.

This clonotype was detected a few times. This chain uses TRBV9 with TRBJ2-7, with unresolved D. V was clipped by 0 bases and J by 5 bases, with 12 bases between them. Germline lookup yields CDR1 SGDLS and CDR2 YYNGEE. The CDR3 spans 14 residues. The CDR3 loop is CASSVVSNFDEQYF. CDR3 bases: TGTGCCAGCAGCGTAGTAAGTAATTTCGACGAGCAGTACTTC.

This clonotype has just a few counts. A much more abundant neighbour one base away suggests this may be a read error. This chain joins TRBV28 and TRBJ2-3; D is perhaps TRBD1 or TRBD2 (5 bases each). Germline V CDR1 and CDR2: MDHEN, SYDVKM. V lost 6 bases to trimming and J lost 3 bases, with 7 bases between them. The CDR3 covers 12 residues. As DNA, the CDR3 is TGTGCCAGCAGGAGGGGAACAGATACGCAGTATTTT. The encoded protein is CASRRGTDTQYF.

This clonotype has a handful of counts. This chain joins TRBV25-1 and TRBJ2-7; 9 bases match TRBD2. With 6 bases clipped from V and 7 bases from J, the junction kept 13 bases outside the gene matches. Per the germline V gene, CDR1 is MGHDK and CDR2 is SYGVNS. The CDR3 is 15 amino acids. In nucleotides, the CDR3 is TGTGCCAGCAGGGGTCGGGCGGGAGGGCTGGGGGAGCAGTACTTC. This sequence encodes CASRGRAGGLGEQYF.

V is TRBV5-1 and J is TRBJ2-7; D possibly uses TRBD1 or TRBD2 (5 bases each). The CDR3 is made up of 17 amino acids. V lost 6 bases and J 3 bases, leaving 25 bases between the germline ends. CDR1 and CDR2 (germline): SGHRS, YFSETQ. DNA of the CDR3: TGCGCCAGCACCCTGGGGACGCTAGCTCCCCTCTTCTACGAGCAGTACTTC. Protein: CASTLGTLAPLFYEQYF.

Many counts were recorded for this clonotype. V gene TRBV5-1 combines with J gene TRBJ2-7; the match to TRBD1 covers 8 bases. The germline V gene encodes CDR1 SGHRS and CDR2 YFSETQ. Germline trimming cut 3 bases from V and 7 bases from J; bases unmatched to any gene: 24. CDR3 length: 19 amino acids. CDR3 coding DNA: TGCGCCAGCAGCTCTACCCGGACAGGGCTCTCTTTATTCGTGCTGGAGCAGTACTTC. It is translated as CASSSTRTGLSLFVLEQYF. The full variable domain, in which reference TRBV5-1 and TRBJ2-7 provide the parts outside the CDR3, is KAGVTQTPRYLIKTRGQQVTLSCSPISGHRSVSWYQQTPGQGLQFLFEYFSETQRNKGNFPGRFSGRQFSNSRSEMNVSTLELGDSALYLCASSSTRTGLSLFVLEQYFGPGTRLTVT.

Ten or more counts support this clonotype. This chain joins TRBV29-1 and TRBJ2-1, with 9 bases that match TRBD2. The CDR3 loop spans 17 amino acids. Per germline, CDR1 SQVTM and CDR2 ANQGSEA. V was pared by 3 bases and J by 10 bases, with 19 bases of the junction left unmatched. The CDR3 is CSVDGAKAGGLRQEQFF. CDR3 nucleotide sequence: TGCAGCGTTGATGGCGCTAAGGCGGGGGGGCTCCGTCAAGAGCAGTTCTTC.

The gene calls are TRBV6-2 or TRBV6-3 and TRBJ1-2, with D unresolved. Germline CDR1 reads MNHEY; CDR2 reads SVGEGT. With 0 bases removed from V and 3 bases from J, the gap between germline ends came to 8 bases. The CDR3 loop spans 14 amino acids. The CDR3, as DNA: TGTGCCAGCAGTTACTCTGAGGACTACTATGGCTACACCTTC. Encoded protein: CASSYSEDYYGYTF.

The CDR3 nucleotides are TGTGCCAGCAGTTACTCGTTCGGGACCGAGGTTTACAATGAGCAGTTCTTC. Encoded protein: CASSYSFGTEVYNEQFF. The chain links TRBV6-2 or TRBV6-3 to TRBJ2-1; possibly TRBD1 or TRBD2 for D (5 bases each). V was clipped by 0 bases and J by 4 bases, with 16 bases between them. Germline V gene data show CDR1 as MNHEY and CDR2 as SVGEGT. The CDR3 consists of 17 residues.

This clonotype was picked up many times. The gene calls are TRBV29-1 and TRBJ2-2; 9 bases are a match to TRBD1. The CDR3 runs to 13 residues. Germline-derived CDR1 and CDR2 are SQVTM and ANQGSEA. With V trimmed by 5 bases and J by 3 bases, 1 base remained unmatched. CDR3 in DNA: TGCAGCGTTCGACAGGGGGACACCGGGGAGCTGTTTTTT. Protein product: CSVRQGDTGELFF.

The chain employs TRBV18 and TRBJ2-7, with D perhaps TRBD1 (5 bases). V was shortened by 3 bases and J by 4 bases, with 16 bases between the two germline ends. The germline CDR1 and CDR2 sequences are KGHSH and LQKENI. The CDR3 length is 15 residues. CDR3 DNA: TGTGCCAGCTCACCGATAGTGCAGGGTTCGTACGAGCAGTACTTC. Protein: CASSPIVQGSYEQYF.

This clonotype occurred many times. This chain links TRBV29-1 with TRBJ2-2, with 7 bases matching TRBD2. V shed 4 bases and J 0 bases; nucleotides not matched to a gene: 5. This CDR3 contains 15 residues. Germline V lookup: CDR1 SQVTM, CDR2 ANQGSEA. This CDR3 is CSVVGLAANTGELFF. The CDR3 region has the DNA TGCAGCGTTGTTGGGCTAGCGGCGAACACCGGGGAGCTGTTTTTT.

This clonotype was recorded at least ten times. DNA of the CDR3: TGTGCCAGCGGGTCGATAGGCCGCTACGAGCAGTACTTC. This sequence encodes CASGSIGRYEQYF. The rearrangement links TRBV7-9 to TRBJ2-7; D ambiguous. Germline-derived CDR1 and CDR2 are SEHNR and FQNEAQ (reference sequence). The CDR3 has 13 residues. V lost 8 bases and J 3 bases, leaving 14 bases between the germline ends.

This clonotype occurred a few times. V is TRBV7-8 and J is TRBJ2-2, with D perhaps TRBD2 (7 bases). In germline, CDR1 is SGHVS, CDR2 FQNEAQ. The V end was cut by 2 bases, the J end by 6 bases, with 16 bases between. This CDR3 is 16 amino acids long. Written as DNA, the CDR3 is TGTGCCAGCAGCTTACCGTCGGGGGGCGCCGCCGGGGAGCTGTTTTTT. It yields the protein CASSLPSGGAAGELFF.

The gene calls are TRBV28 and TRBJ2-7, with 14 bases fitting TRBD2. The CDR3 runs 16 residues. The germline CDR1 and CDR2 sequences are MDHEN and SYDVKM. Trimming took 5 bases from V and 4 from J; bases not matched to a gene: 7. The CDR3 is CASSPQGLAGVYEQYF. The CDR3 coding sequence is TGTGCCAGCAGTCCCCAGGGACTAGCGGGAGTTTACGAGCAGTACTTC.

The genes are TRBV7-9 and TRBJ2-7, with D unresolved. The CDR3 contains 13 residues. The V and J ends lost 3 bases and 3 bases respectively, with 9 bases between them. CDR1 SEHNR and CDR2 FQNEAQ come from the germline V gene (reference sequence). For the CDR3, the DNA is TGTGCCAGCAGCTTCGACGCGATCTACGAGCAGTACTTC. Its translation: CASSFDAIYEQYF.

This clonotype was seen only a few times. The chain is built from TRBV20-1 and TRBJ2-1; D is unresolved. V lost 0 bases and J 4 bases, leaving 13 bases between the germline ends. Germline lookup yields CDR1 DFQATT and CDR2 SNEGSKA (reference sequence). The CDR3 extends over 15 amino acids. The CDR3 coding sequence is TGCAGTGCTAGAGATCTGGCAGGACCATACAATGAGCAGTTCTTC. Protein sequence: CSARDLAGPYNEQFF.

The chain uses TRBV2 and TRBJ1-5; maybe TRBD1 (5 bases). The V gene's germline CDR1 is SNHLY and CDR2 FYNNEI. The CDR3 has 15 residues. Trimming removed 2 bases at V and 5 bases at J, with 13 bases between. This CDR3 is CASSEYGALDQPQHF. Here the CDR3 DNA reads TGTGCCAGCAGTGAATACGGGGCGCTTGATCAGCCCCAGCATTTT.

V is TRBV5-6 and J is TRBJ2-3; 14 nucleotides match TRBD2. Losses at the gene ends were 0 bases for V and 0 bases for J; bases not matched to a gene: 6. Germline assignment: CDR1 SGHDT and CDR2 YYEEEE. There are 19 residues in the CDR3. The CDR3 nucleotides are TGTGCCAGCAGCTTGGTCGGGACTAGCGGGGGTTCAAGCACAGATACGCAGTATTTT. This encodes CASSLVGTSGGSSTDTQYF.

In nucleotides, the CDR3 is TGTGCCAGCAGAGACAGGGATCATAGGGAGTTCTTC. Translated, it gives CASRDRDHREFF. The V gene is TRBV2, the J gene TRBJ2-1; 7 bases map to TRBD1. The CDR3 contains 12 residues. Germline V gene data show CDR1 as SNHLY and CDR2 as FYNNEI. The junction had 10 bases not matched to a gene; V was cut back by 6 bases and J by 14 bases.

The chain carries TRBV27 and TRBJ2-3, with D unclear. This CDR3 region has 14 residues. Germline CDR1 MNHEY, CDR2 SMNVEV (reference sequence). V lost 2 bases to trimming and J lost 4 bases, with 10 bases between them. As DNA, the CDR3 is TGTGCCAGCAGTTTAATCTTAGCCCCAGATACGCAGTATTTT. Translated, it gives CASSLILAPDTQYF.

This clonotype was recorded many times. This rearrangement joins TRBV27 to TRBJ2-1, with 9 positions matching TRBD2. V was clipped by 6 bases and J by 13 bases; unmatched bases: 16. The CDR3 has 15 residues. Per the germline V gene, CDR1 is MNHEY and CDR2 is SMNVEV (reference sequence). As DNA, the CDR3 is TGTGCCAGCAGCGAACAACCGGGACTAGCCGCGGGACAGTTCTTC. As protein: CASSEQPGLAAGQFF.

A few counts support this clonotype. V usage is TRBV11-1 and J usage is TRBJ1-3, with TRBD1 as a possible D gene (5 bases). The CDR3 extends over 18 amino acids. Per germline, CDR1 SGHAT and CDR2 FQDESV (reference sequence). V gave up 1 base and J gave up 0 bases, with 16 bases separating them. The CDR3 bases are TGTGCCAGCAGCTTAGGGGGGATCGCCCAGAGCTCTGGAAACACCATATATTTT. Residues: CASSLGGIAQSSGNTIYF.

This clonotype was found many times. The chain employs TRBV28 and TRBJ2-2, with D possibly TRBD1 on 6 matching bases. CDR1 is MDHEN and CDR2 is SYDVKM in the germline V gene. The CDR3 consists of 13 residues. The V end was cut by 5 bases, the J end by 6 bases, with 10 bases between. The CDR3, as DNA: TGTGCCAGCAGTACCACAGGGTCCGGGGAGCTGTTTTTT. Amino acid sequence: CASSTTGSGELFF.

A few counts support this clonotype. This chain joins TRBV5-1 and TRBJ2-1; tentatively, D is TRBD1 or TRBD2 (5 bases each). V was pared by 4 bases and J by 8 bases, with 16 bases between. Germline CDR1 SGHRS, CDR2 YFSETQ. CDR3 size: 14 residues. The CDR3 spells CASSRDPGDDEQFF. The CDR3 region has the DNA TGCGCCAGCAGCCGGGACCCAGGAGACGATGAGCAGTTCTTC.

The chain has TRBV6-4 and TRBJ2-2; D gene uncertain. Between the trimmed V and J ends, which lost 5 bases and 0 bases, there was a span of 10 bases. In germline, CDR1 is MRHNA, CDR2 SNTAGT. This CDR3 has 15 amino acids. CDR3 DNA: TGTGCCAGCAGTCGGACGTCTACGAACACCGGGGAGCTGTTTTTT. Translating gives CASSRTSTNTGELFF.

This clonotype has only a few counts. The CDR3 DNA reads TGTGCCAGCAGTGTCGGAGGGGACACCTCCTACGAGCAGTACTTC. This codes for CASSVGGDTSYEQYF. The V call is TRBV6-1, the J call TRBJ2-7, with D perhaps assigned TRBD1 or TRBD2 (6 bases each). Germline V CDR1 and CDR2: MNHNS, SASEGT. V lost 4 bases and J lost 0, with 13 bases in between. CDR3 size: 15 residues.

In its sample, this clonotype was seen many times. The chain carries TRBV7-3 and TRBJ1-2, with unresolved D. The germline V gene encodes CDR1 SGHTA and CDR2 FQGTGA. The CDR3 covers 16 residues. Deletions cut 1 base from V and 4 bases from J, with 16 bases between. CDR3 nucleotides: TGTGCCAGCAGCTTAAATTCCATTACCCTAGGCTATGGCTACACCTTC. Translating gives CASSLNSITLGYGYTF. The variable domain in full, with the rest retrieved from reference TRBV7-3 and TRBJ1-2, is GAGVSQTPSNKVTEKGKYVELRCDPISGHTALYWYRQSLGQGPEFLIYFQGTGAADDSGLPNDRFFAVRPEGSVSTLKIQRTERGDSAVYLCASSLNSITLGYGYTFGSGTRLTVV.

This clonotype was detected a few times. This CDR3 is CSVHQGTSYEQYF. The CDR3 nucleotides are TGCAGTGTTCATCAGGGCACCTCCTACGAGCAGTACTTC. This chain uses TRBV20-1 with TRBJ2-7; tentative D call: TRBD1 (5 bases). The CDR3 spans 13 residues. From germline, CDR1 is DFQATT and CDR2 SNEGSKA (reference sequence). V shed 7 bases and J shed 0 bases, with 13 bases lying between them.

The sample holds a few counts of this clonotype. This chain joins TRBV7-2 and TRBJ2-1; D perhaps matches TRBD2 (6 bases). CDR3 length equals 17 residues. Germline-derived CDR1 and CDR2 are SGHTA and FQGNSA. V was clipped by 5 bases and J by 7 bases, with 24 bases between them. This CDR3 reads CASSREEEGRGGNEQFF. The CDR3 coding sequence is TGTGCCAGCAGCAGGGAAGAAGAGGGGCGGGGTGGGAATGAGCAGTTCTTC.